The T cell receptor beta chain under discussion was sequenced for a study of cytomegalovirus exposure and HLA in healthy donors (dated by TCRdb to 2016 to 2017). Turning to the overall study: According to an earlier analysis of 587 of the donors, roughly 180 million T cells yielded roughly 110 million unique TCR beta sequences and 276 Gb of sequence data. An early release covering 550 to 700 HLA-typed donors comprised 250 to 350 gigabases of sequencing data and around 80 million unique TCR sequences. Among the roughly 390 genotyped donors, approximately 81% belonged to the genetic ancestry cluster associated with self-reported Caucasian donors. The study aimed to test whether cataloging public T cell receptors could reveal signatures of past pathogen exposure. The study profiled the T cell repertoires of about 640 subjects by immunosequencing and related them to cytomegalovirus serostatus. A separate validation cohort of approximately 120 different subjects was used in addition to the roughly 720-subject first cohort. To predict cytomegalovirus infection status, the study combined high-throughput TCR immunosequencing, statistical association of individual TCRs with disease status, and machine learning. A later analysis re-analyzed previously published TCR beta repertoires from 600 to 850 donors and added high-resolution HLA genotyping to study TCR occurrence patterns. Rather than drawing on any new phenotypic data, the later analysis identified candidate immune exposures from TCR beta sequences and the way those sequences occurred across donors. To decide whether each TCR beta V gene segment behaved as functional or pseudogenic, an earlier analysis of some 600 of the donors relied on high-throughput TCR beta sequencing. Donor age, sex, ethnicity and CMV serostatus were compiled together with the repertoire data. In a later genetic analysis, genome-wide SNP genotypes for about 55% of the roughly 700 donors were used, and that subset was treated as a discovery cohort. All discovery cohort repertoires had been generated on a single sequencing platform. HLA typing included class I and class II loci at four-digit resolution. Typing coverage varied by locus: about 620-630 donors for A, B, C, DRB1 and DQB1; roughly 560 for DQA1; over 600 for DPA1; roughly 450 for DPB1. Five DR-DQ haplotypes were handled as single units for association and clustering, since linkage in the cohort was strong. On average, 235,054 unique TCR beta nucleotide sequences were sequenced per donor among more than 350 genotyped donors of the cohort, with roughly 18% of those sequences being non-productive. Broader findings and caveats from the paper: In a later analysis, the rate of TCR association differed among HLA loci, with DRB1 alleles having the most associated TCRs and HLA-C alleles having the fewest. A later analysis found that HLA-associated TCR beta chains were more clonally expanded and had lower generation probabilities than equally common non-associated chains. A cluster of highly shared sequence variants was judged likely to represent a technical artifact of the sequencing pipeline. Correlated functional status among segregating V segments might reflect linkage disequilibrium, but an unknown experimental factor could not be ruled out. Because HLA typing was missing for some donors at each locus, association tests included only the typed subset. Assigning TCR associations to individual alleles was difficult when HLA alleles, especially DR and DQ, strongly co-occurred. Immune exposure information for the cohort was limited to CMV serostatus. According to a later analysis, most CMV-associated TCR beta chains appeared to be HLA-restricted, and the HLA associations seemed to be driven largely by CMV exposure. In a later genetic analysis, a missense DCLRE1C variant was associated with V-gene and J-gene trimming of TCR beta chains, and the association was replicated in an independent cohort. A further reported finding was that TCR beta sequences accurately predicted the HLA-A and HLA-B alleles for most subjects in the first cohort. While some public TCRs were present in many individuals, most TCR sequences turned up only very rarely across donors. The 87-base-pair reads could not distinguish some IMGT-functional V segments, including TRBV6-2 and TRBV6-3, so those segments were excluded. Specific HLA alleles were associated with some 15,000 TCR beta sequences at a false discovery rate of 0.05 in a later analysis. An earlier analysis of approximately 530 of the donors showed that most TCR beta V segments appeared in productive rearrangements either about 87% or about 30% of the time, which broadly matched IMGT annotations. The earlier analysis of about 600 of the donors excluded fewer than 20 rarely observed V segments, including chromosome 9 orphons, because counts were too low. According to a later genetic analysis, donors in an Asian-associated ancestry cluster had fewer N-insertions in productive TCRs than the approximately 670-donor mean. In both the original and validation cohorts, the classifier was reported to diagnose cytomegalovirus status with high specificity and sensitivity. Several of the top co-occurrence clusters appeared to be linked to parvovirus B19, influenza, CMV and Epstein-Barr virus, according to a later analysis. The presence/absence analyses assumed that sequencing depth was roughly uniform across donors, and that assumption may not be true. The authors suggested that the approach could potentially be extended to other disease states and immunological phenotypes. Only TCR beta chains were sequenced in this cohort, and the absence of alpha or paired-chain data limited detectable features. In the study, approximately 160 TCR beta chains were listed as associated with cytomegalovirus. A few of the identified cytomegalovirus-associated TCR beta chains were confirmed in vitro to be specific for cytomegalovirus antigens.

The cohort comprised some 730 healthy bone marrow donors. At the time of sampling, all cohort members were nominally healthy, though unrecorded immune exposures were likely present. The donor tested CMV seronegative, placing the donor among the 300 to 450 seronegative members of the cohort. Every donor gave a peripheral blood sample, and the peripheral blood mononuclear cells from that sample were used for TCR beta sequencing. The Qiagen DNeasy Blood Extraction Kit was used to extract genomic DNA from the blood cell samples. The protocol used for the library was the immunoSEQ multiplex PCR assay. A mixture of 60 forward primers for TCR Vbeta segments and 13 reverse primers for TCR Jbeta segments was used in the multiplex PCR. A multiplex PCR assay on genomic DNA amplified the CDR3 region of rearranged TCR beta genes. On the Illumina HiSeq System, the amplified TCR beta libraries were sequenced as 87-base-pair reads. Concerning the study's data processing: Across the 700 or so repertoires, a later analysis counted some 80 million unique TCR beta chains, 9.5 million to 12 million of which were shared by at least two donors. To remove PCR and sequencing errors, raw reads were error-corrected and collapsed into unique sequences using a nearest-neighbor algorithm that merged closely related sequences. V, D and J gene segments were assigned by aligning CDR3 sequences to IMGT reference sequences. Each retained sequence needed at least a six-nucleotide match to both a V gene segment and a J gene segment. Rearrangements were classified as productive when the CDR3 lacked stop codons and remained in frame with V and J, and all other rearrangements were classified as non-productive. CDR3 was defined according to IMGT convention as the region running from the second conserved V-encoded cysteine to the conserved J-encoded phenylalanine. The earlier analysis of some 580 of the donors excluded any sequence lacking an unambiguous match to a single V gene segment. In an earlier analysis of approximately 590 of the donors, a V segment was called functional when productive rearrangements were above 56.7%, and segregating when the standard deviation between donors exceeded 5%. A statistical classification framework was built for diagnosing cytomegalovirus status from the catalog of TCR beta chain sequences. V and J gene assignment, in a later analysis, came from comparing TCR nucleotide sequences with IMGT/GENE-DB human TR gene sequences. In a later analysis, CDR3 sequences and most-parsimonious VDJ recombination scenarios were assigned using the TCRdist pipeline. In a later analysis, every TCR beta chain was defined by the combination of its CDR3 amino acid sequence and its V-gene family, and reads without a unique V-gene family were dropped. In a later analysis, fewer than 600 highly shared, low-generation-probability nucleotide sequences were removed to address suspected cross-contamination and a sequencing artifact. For each public chain, a later analysis derived a clonal expansion index from normalized ranks of inferred template counts within each repertoire. In a later analysis, generation probabilities were computed with a VDJ recombination model fitted to out-of-frame rearrangements, and the resulting probabilities were checked against IGoR. In a later analysis, TCR-TCR, TCR-HLA and TCR-CMV co-occurrence was scored with hypergeometric tests, and a repertoire-size bias correction was applied to TCR pairs. To estimate false discovery rates, a later analysis permuted the HLA or CMV assignments 20 times. A later analysis grouped co-occurring TCRs with DBSCAN, adding TCRdist sequence similarity when clustering within HLA-allele-positive subsets. Repertoires with fewer than 30,000 or more than 120,000 public chains, plus five repertoires with anomalous nucleotide sharing, were excluded from co-occurrence clustering. This immuneACCESS table, as held by TCRdb, lists in-frame sequences with V and J called but not all clones. Of the missing ones, under half trace to an unresolved V gene in checked studies; the others have no known cause. That table supplies the V and J calls and clone size; D and trimming were determined from the DNA. Here the sample has approximately 190,000 clones; roughly nine tenths occur a single time. Jointly, the top ten make up around 0.98% of the sample.

The germline V gene (reference sequence) provides CDR1 DFQATT and CDR2 SNEGSKA. The CDR3 contains 11 residues, cysteine and phenylalanine counted. The kept DNA is CDR3 alone, 33 bases in frame from the first base. V is reduced by 2 bases and J by 11 bases, leaving a spacing of 12 bases between them. This clone occurred once. Its specific antigen is unknown. Base quality data are lacking; no much larger clone is found one base away. The sample taken for sequencing was PBMCs. The V and J segments used are TRBV20-1 and TRBJ1-1; the D gene identity is not certain. The sequence derives from a boy between 2 and 15 years old in good health and CMV-seronegative. The CDR3: CSARITTSAFF. The DNA sequence is given as TGCAGTGCTAGAATTACCACATCGGCTTTCTTT.